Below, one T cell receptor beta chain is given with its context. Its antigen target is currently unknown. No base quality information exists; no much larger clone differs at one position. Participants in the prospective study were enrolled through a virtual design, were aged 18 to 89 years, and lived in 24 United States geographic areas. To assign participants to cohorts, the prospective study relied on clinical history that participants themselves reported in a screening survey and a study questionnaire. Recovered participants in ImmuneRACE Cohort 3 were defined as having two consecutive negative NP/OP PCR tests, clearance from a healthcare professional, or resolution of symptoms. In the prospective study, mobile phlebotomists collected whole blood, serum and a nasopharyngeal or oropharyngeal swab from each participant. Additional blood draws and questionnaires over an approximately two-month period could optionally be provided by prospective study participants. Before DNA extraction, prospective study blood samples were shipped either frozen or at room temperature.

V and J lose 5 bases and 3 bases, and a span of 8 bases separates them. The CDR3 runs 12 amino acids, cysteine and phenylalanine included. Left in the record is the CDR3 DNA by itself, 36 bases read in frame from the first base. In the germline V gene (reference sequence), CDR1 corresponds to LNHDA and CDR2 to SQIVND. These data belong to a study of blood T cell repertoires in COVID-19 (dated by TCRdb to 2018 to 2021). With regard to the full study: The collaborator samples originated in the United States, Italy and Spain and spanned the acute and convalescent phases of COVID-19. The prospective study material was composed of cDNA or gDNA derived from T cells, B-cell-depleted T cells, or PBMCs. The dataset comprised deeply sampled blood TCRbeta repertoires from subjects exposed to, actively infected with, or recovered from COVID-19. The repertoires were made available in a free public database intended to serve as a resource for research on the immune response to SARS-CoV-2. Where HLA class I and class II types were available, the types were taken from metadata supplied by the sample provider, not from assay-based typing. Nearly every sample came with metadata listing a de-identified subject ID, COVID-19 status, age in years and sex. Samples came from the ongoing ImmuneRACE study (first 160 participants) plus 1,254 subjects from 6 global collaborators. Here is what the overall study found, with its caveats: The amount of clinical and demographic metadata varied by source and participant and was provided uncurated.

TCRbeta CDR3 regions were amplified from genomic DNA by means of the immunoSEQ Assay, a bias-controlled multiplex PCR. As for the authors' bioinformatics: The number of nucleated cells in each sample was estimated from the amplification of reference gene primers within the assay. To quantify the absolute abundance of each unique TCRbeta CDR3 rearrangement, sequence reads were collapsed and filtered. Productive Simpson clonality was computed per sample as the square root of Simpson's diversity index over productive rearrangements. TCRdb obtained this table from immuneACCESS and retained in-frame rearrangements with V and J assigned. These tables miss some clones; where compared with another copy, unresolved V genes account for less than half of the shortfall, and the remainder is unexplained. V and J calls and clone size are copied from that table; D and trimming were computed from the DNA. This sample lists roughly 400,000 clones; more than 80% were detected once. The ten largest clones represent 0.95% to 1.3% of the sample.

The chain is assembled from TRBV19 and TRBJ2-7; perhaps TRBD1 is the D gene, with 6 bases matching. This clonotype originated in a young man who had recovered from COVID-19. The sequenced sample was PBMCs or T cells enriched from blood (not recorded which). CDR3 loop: CASSRRGYEQYF. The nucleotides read TGTGCCAGTAGTCGCAGGGGCTACGAGCAGTACTTC.